The entry that follows covers one T cell receptor (beta chain) sequence. Germline V lookup: CDR1 MGHRA, CDR2 YSYEKL. This CDR3 comprises 17 residues. The V and J ends lost 0 bases and 0 bases, in that order; junction bases with no gene match: 5. Sequencing used immunoSEQ multiplex PCR; TCRdb keeps in-frame clones, though not all of them. The repertoire holds roughly 92,000 clones, around 90% seen once, with roughly 7.2% in the top ten. The data were taken from a study of control samples from healthy donors and cancer patients. The origin of this receptor is a woman aged 60-75 years in good health. The sequenced sample consisted of blood. The gene calls are TRBV4-1 and TRBJ1-3; 7 nucleotides align to TRBD1. For the CDR3, the DNA is TGCGCCAGCAGCCAAGATTGGGACAGCGACTCTGGAAACACCATATATTTT. Encoded protein: CASSQDWDSDSGNTIYF.